This T cell receptor (beta chain) was recorded in a study of T cell repertoires in cytomegalovirus infection. Study details: In the study, CMV epitopes included recently identified HLA-C-restricted and well-studied HLA-B-restricted ones.

The CDR3 spans 15 residues. V lost 4 bases, J lost 0 bases, and 10 bases lay in between. The V gene's germline CDR1 is SGHTA and CDR2 FQGTGA. TCRdb re-analysed the reads in MiXCR, keeping a single row per CDR3 protein. The sample lists roughly 51,000 distinct CDR3 sequences; around 20% were seen once. Overall study findings and caveats: Dominant in the ex vivo response were TCR beta clonotypes restricted by HLA-C and specific for CMV.

In regard to this clonotype: Its specificity is not known.

Sequencing used CD8+ T cells from cultured PBMCs, obtained from culture after CMV antigen stimulation. V and J are TRBV7-3 and TRBJ2-1; D is uncertain. This TCR was recovered from a human donor in good health (CMV status not recorded). Some clones in this sample may be carry-over from other donors' samples. CDR3 sequence (DNA): TGTGCCAGCAGCTCACAGCAGAGCTCCTACAATGAGCAGTTCTTC. This codes for CASSSQQSSYNEQFF.